This TCR beta chain comes out of a study of sequential checkpoint blockade in melanoma. Across the whole study: Arm A got nivolumab then ipilimumab; arm B the reverse, 1:1.

Indicated treatment: randomized to nivolumab then ipilimumab (arm A) or the reverse (arm B). No patient had prior DNA-damaging chemotherapy. PBMC sorting kept live CD3+CD8+ cells without CD19 or CD56. Clones were read by immunoSEQ multiplex PCR, and TCRdb kept only the in-frame ones, dropping some. Counted here are approximately 28,000 clones, 65% to 85% occurring once; the ten biggest clones make up about 17%. This receptor was obtained from a human donor with melanoma. The sequenced sample was CD8+ T cells sorted from blood (inferred from file names), obtained from a patient given nivolumab and ipilimumab in sequence.

DNA for the CDR3: TGCGCCAGCAGCTGGGGGGATGGCTACACCTTC. It is translated as CASSWGDGYTF. The rearrangement links TRBV5-1 to TRBJ1-2, with a weak D call TRBD1 (5 bases). Trimming left V 3 bases short and J 6 bases short, with 6 bases between. CDR1 and CDR2 (germline): SGHRS, YFSETQ. The CDR3 consists of 11 residues.